The 10 T cell receptor beta chains listed next were all sequenced from one sample in a study of control samples from healthy donors and cancer patients. Sequenced by immunoSEQ multiplex PCR; TCRdb stores in-frame clones only, minus some. The sample lists 90,000 to 150,000 clones, about nine tenths occurring once. The material sequenced was blood. The receptors were gathered from a man between 40 and 49 years old in good health.

This chain uses TRBV20-1 with TRBJ1-2; D perhaps matches TRBD1 (5 bases). Germline values: CDR1 DFQATT, CDR2 SNEGSKA (reference sequence). This CDR3 spans 11 amino acids. V shed 5 bases and J shed 3 bases, with 7 bases lying between them. CDR3 DNA sequence: TGCAGTGCTGCAGGGCACTATGGCTACACCTTC. It specifies CSAAGHYGYTF.

This clone was counted once. The genes are TRBV6-1 and TRBJ1-5; D not resolved. Between the trimmed V and J ends, which lost 0 bases and 1 base, there was a span of 4 bases. Germline V gene sequence: CDR1 MNHNS, CDR2 SASEGT. This CDR3 has 14 residues. CDR3 bases: TGTGCCAGCAGTGAAGCGGGGAGCAATCAGCCCCAGCATTTT. Its protein product is CASSEAGSNQPQHF.

This chain connects TRBV3-1 (or the pseudogene TRBV3-2) to TRBJ1-3, with D hard to call. Germline-derived CDR1 and CDR2 are LGHDT and YNNKEL (reference sequence). V lost 1 base to trimming and J lost 3 bases, with 10 bases between them. This CDR3 comprises 15 residues. The chain's CDR3 is CASSQGEFFGNTIYF. CDR3 sequence (DNA): TGTGCCAGCAGCCAAGGGGAGTTTTTTGGAAACACCATATATTTT.

The rearrangement joins TRBV7-2 to TRBJ1-6; a possible D gene is TRBD1 (5 bases). The germline V gene encodes CDR1 SGHTA and CDR2 FQGNSA. The CDR3 extends over 14 amino acids. V gave up 1 base and J gave up 7 bases, with 8 bases separating them. In nucleotides, the CDR3 is TGTGCCAGCAGCTTAGGACAGCCAAATTCACCCCTCCACTTT. This sequence encodes CASSLGQPNSPLHF.

This clone came up once. This chain uses TRBV7-6 with TRBJ1-1, with unresolved D. CDR1 and CDR2 from the germline V gene are SGHVS and FNYEAQ. The CDR3 runs to 15 residues. The V end lost 5 bases, the J end lost 5 bases, and 18 bases lay between the germline ends. CDR3 sequence: CASSGGRRLGTEAFF. As DNA, the CDR3 is TGTGCCAGCAGCGGTGGACGGCGCCTTGGGACTGAAGCTTTCTTT.

The J gene is TRBJ1-2, the V gene TRBV19; D is unresolved. This CDR3 has 15 residues. With 0 bases removed from V and 0 bases from J, the gap between germline ends came to 8 bases. Germline CDR1 is LNHDA and CDR2 is SQIVND (reference sequence). CDR3 nucleotide sequence: TGTGCCAGTAGTATAGAGGCCAGACCTAACTATGGCTACACCTTC. Residues: CASSIEARPNYGYTF.

The chain couples TRBV7-8 to TRBJ2-1; 9 nucleotides agree with TRBD2. J lost 6 bases, V lost 0 bases, and 3 bases had no gene match. The CDR3 loop spans 15 amino acids. Germline V gene data show CDR1 as SGHVS and CDR2 as FQNEAQ. The CDR3 sequence is CASSLALAGVNEQFF. CDR3 sequence (DNA): TGTGCCAGCAGCTTAGCGTTAGCGGGGGTCAATGAGCAGTTCTTC.

The V gene is TRBV19, the J gene TRBJ1-5; 7 nucleotides agree with TRBD1. The germline V gene encodes CDR1 LNHDA and CDR2 SQIVND (reference sequence). Trimming at V came to 4 bases and at J to 4 bases, leaving 1 base not matched to a gene. This CDR3 has 13 residues. The CDR3, as DNA: TGTGCCAGTAGTAAACAGGGGAATCAGCCCCAGCATTTT. Translated, it gives CASSKQGNQPQHF.

This sequence joins TRBV11-3 and TRBJ2-2; D is perhaps TRBD2 (6 bases). Trimming stripped 4 bases from V and 4 bases from J, with 13 bases between. Germline V gene lookup returns CDR1 SGHNT and CDR2 YENEEA. This CDR3 is built from 15 residues. The CDR3 region has the DNA TGTGCCAGCAGCTGGGCGGGACGGAGCACCGGGGAGCTGTTTTTT. Its protein is CASSWAGRSTGELFF.

The rearrangement joins TRBV29-1 to TRBJ1-5, with D possibly TRBD1 on 5 matching bases. V lost 6 bases and J 3 bases, leaving 12 bases between the germline ends. The germline V gene encodes CDR1 SQVTM and CDR2 ANQGSEA. The CDR3 loop spans 13 amino acids. The CDR3 sequence is CSVATAPNQPQHF. CDR3 coding DNA: TGCAGCGTGGCGACAGCACCCAATCAGCCCCAGCATTTT.